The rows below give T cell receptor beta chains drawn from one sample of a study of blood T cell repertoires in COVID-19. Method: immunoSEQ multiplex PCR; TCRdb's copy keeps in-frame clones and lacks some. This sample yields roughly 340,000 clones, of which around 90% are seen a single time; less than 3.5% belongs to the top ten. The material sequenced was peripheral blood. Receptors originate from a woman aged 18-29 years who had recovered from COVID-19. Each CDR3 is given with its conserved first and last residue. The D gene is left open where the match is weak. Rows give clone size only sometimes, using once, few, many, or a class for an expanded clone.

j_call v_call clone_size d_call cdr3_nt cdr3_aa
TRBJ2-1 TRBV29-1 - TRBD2 TGCAGCGTTGCCCATGAGACTAGCGGGATCTCTAATGAGCAGTTCTTC CSVAHETSGISNEQFF
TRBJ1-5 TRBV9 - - TGTGCCAGCAGCTCCCGAATCGACAGGATCTATAGCAATCAGCCCCAGCATTTT CASSSRIDRIYSNQPQHF
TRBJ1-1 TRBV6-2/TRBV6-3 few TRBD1 TGTGCCAGCAGTCGGGACAGGGGTACTGAAGCTTTCTTT CASSRDRGTEAFF
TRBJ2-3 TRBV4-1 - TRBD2 TGCGCCAGCAGCCAGGGACTAGCGGGATCCCGAACAGATACGCAGTATTTT CASSQGLAGSRTDTQYF
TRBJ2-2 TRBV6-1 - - TGTGCCAGCAGTGAATTTAGAACCGGGGAGCTGTTTTTT CASSEFRTGELFF
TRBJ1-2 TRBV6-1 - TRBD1 TGTGCCAGCAGTGATCCGACAGGGGTGGGTGGCTACACCTTC CASSDPTGVGGYTF
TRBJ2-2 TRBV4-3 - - TGCGCCAGCAGCCACGAGTACCATTCAACCGGGGAGCTGTTTTTT CASSHEYHSTGELFF
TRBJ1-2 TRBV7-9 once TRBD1 TGTGCCAGCAGCCTGCCGGGACAGGGAGGCTCGAGATATGGCTACACCTTC CASSLPGQGGSRYGYTF
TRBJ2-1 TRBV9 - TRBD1 TGTGCCAGCAGCGCGTGGGGACAGGGGGAATACAATGAGCAGTTCTTC CASSAWGQGEYNEQFF
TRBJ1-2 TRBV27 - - TGTGCCAGCAGATTAACGACAGATTATGGCTACACCTTC CASRLTTDYGYTF
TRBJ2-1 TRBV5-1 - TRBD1 TGCGCCAGCAGCTTAGGACAGGGAAGTACGAGGGGTAATGAGCAGTTCTTC CASSLGQGSTRGNEQFF
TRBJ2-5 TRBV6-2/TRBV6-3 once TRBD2 TGTGCCAGCAGTTACTCGACGGTACTAGCGGGAGGGGGGTACTTC CASSYSTVLAGGGYF
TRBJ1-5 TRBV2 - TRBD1 TGTGCCAGCAGTTTGGACAGGGGCTATCAGCCCCAGCATTTT CASSLDRGYQPQHF
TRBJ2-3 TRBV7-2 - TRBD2 TGTGCCAGCAGCTCCGGGACTAGCCCAGATACGCAGTATTTT CASSSGTSPDTQYF
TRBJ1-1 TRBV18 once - TGTGCCAGCTCACCCGAGGACACCCGGTGGACTGAAGCTTTCTTT CASSPEDTRWTEAFF
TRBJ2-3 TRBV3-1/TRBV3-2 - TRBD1 TGTGCCAGCAGCCAATTATCGGGACAGGGGCCAGATACGCAGTATTTT CASSQLSGQGPDTQYF
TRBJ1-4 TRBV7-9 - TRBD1 TGTGCCAGCAGCGCGACAGGGGGGAATGGAGAAAAACTGTTTTTT CASSATGGNGEKLFF
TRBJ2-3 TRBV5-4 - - TGTGCCAGCAGCTTGGGACACACCACAGATACGCAGTATTTT CASSLGHTTDTQYF
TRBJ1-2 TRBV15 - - TGTGCCACCAGCAGAGGGCGGGGGGCAGGAGGCTACACCTTC CATSRGRGAGGYTF
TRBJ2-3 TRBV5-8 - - TGTGCCAGCAGCTTGGGTAGATTAGCATATACAGATACGCAGTATTTT CASSLGRLAYTDTQYF
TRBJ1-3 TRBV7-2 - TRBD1 TGTGCCAGCAGTTTGAATCAGGGGGGAGCCACCATATATTTT CASSLNQGGATIYF
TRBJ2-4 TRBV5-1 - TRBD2 TGCGCCAGCAGCTTGACTAGCGGGGAACTAGCCAAAAACATTCAGTACTTC CASSLTSGELAKNIQYF
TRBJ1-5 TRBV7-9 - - TGTGCCAGCAGCTCTAGCAGACCAGGACTGAATCAGCCCCAGCATTTT CASSSSRPGLNQPQHF
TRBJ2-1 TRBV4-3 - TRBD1 TGCGCCAGCAGCCCTGGGACAGGGGGGAGACGGGAGGGCCGCGATGAGCAGTTCTTC CASSPGTGGRREGRDEQFF
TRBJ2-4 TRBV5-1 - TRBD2 TGCGCCAGCAGCCGGGAGGGGATGGCCAAAAACATTCAGTACTTC CASSREGMAKNIQYF
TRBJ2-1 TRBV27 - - TGTGCCAGCAGTCCTCGCTCCTACAATGAGCAGTTCTTC CASSPRSYNEQFF
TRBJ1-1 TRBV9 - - TGTGCCAGCAGCGTAGGGGACACCTCGTGGACTGAAGCTTTCTTT CASSVGDTSWTEAFF
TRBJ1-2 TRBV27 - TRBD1 TGTGCCAGCAGTTTTGGTCGACAGGGGGCTTTTTACTATGGCTACACCTTC CASSFGRQGAFYYGYTF
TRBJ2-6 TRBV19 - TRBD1 TGTGCCAGCTCTCCTACGACAGGGGGCCTGGGTGGGGCCAACGTCCTGACTTTC CASSPTTGGLGGANVLTF
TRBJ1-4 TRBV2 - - TGTGCCAGCAGTGAACTTGGGGGGTACAATGAAAAACTGTTTTTT CASSELGGYNEKLFF
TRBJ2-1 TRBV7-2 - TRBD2 TGTGCCAGCAGCGACGGACTAGCGGGAGGGCTAAATGAGCAGTTCTTC CASSDGLAGGLNEQFF
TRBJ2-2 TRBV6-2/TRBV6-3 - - TGTGCCAGCAGTTACTCGATACGATGGGGGCGAAACACCGGGGAGCTGTTTTTT CASSYSIRWGRNTGELFF
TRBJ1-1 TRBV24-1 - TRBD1 TGTGCCACCAGGCCCGACAGGGGGGGGACCACTGAAGCTTTCTTT CATRPDRGGTTEAFF
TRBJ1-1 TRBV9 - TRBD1 TGTGCCAGCAGCCCAACAGGGGGCAGGACTGAAGCTTTCTTT CASSPTGGRTEAFF
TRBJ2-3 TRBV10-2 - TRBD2 TGCGCCAGCAGACCCCAACTAGCGGGAGGTGGCACAGATACGCAGTATTTT CASRPQLAGGGTDTQYF
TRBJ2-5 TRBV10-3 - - TGTGCCATCAGTCACAGGGAATCAGGGACCCAGTACTTC CAISHRESGTQYF
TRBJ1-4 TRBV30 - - TGTGCCTGGAGTTCTAGGTGGGGTCAGGGAAAACTGTTTTTT CAWSSRWGQGKLFF
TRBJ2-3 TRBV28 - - TGTGCCAGCCTCGGGGGAGATACGCAGTATTTT CASLGGDTQYF
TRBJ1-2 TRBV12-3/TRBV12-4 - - TGTGCCAGCAGTGGGACTTGGATAGGTGGCTACACCTTC CASSGTWIGGYTF
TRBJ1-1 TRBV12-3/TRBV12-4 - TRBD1 TGTGCCAGCAGTCTTCAGGGGGCTCTTGAAGCTTTCTTT CASSLQGALEAFF
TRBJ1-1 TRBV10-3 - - TGTGCCATCAGCTCAGGCGGGACTGAAGCTTTCTTT CAISSGGTEAFF
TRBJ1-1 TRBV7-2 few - TGTGCCAGCAGAAAGGGGTACGCCCAGAACACTGAAGCTTTCTTT CASRKGYAQNTEAFF
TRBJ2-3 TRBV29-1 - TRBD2 TGCAGCGTTGAAGCGGGGAGGGCAGATACGCAGTATTTT CSVEAGRADTQYF
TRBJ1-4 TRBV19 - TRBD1 TGTGCCAGTACCCAGACAGGGGTCGGGGAAAAACTGTTTTTT CASTQTGVGEKLFF
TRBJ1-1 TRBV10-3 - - TGTGCCATCAGAAACCGGGACACCCAGAACACTGAAGCTTTCTTT CAIRNRDTQNTEAFF
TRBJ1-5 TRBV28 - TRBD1 TGTGCCAGCAGTTCCGGGACAGGGGGGCCCTTGGGTAATCAGCCCCAGCATTTT CASSSGTGGPLGNQPQHF
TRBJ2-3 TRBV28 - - TGTGCCAGCAGTTTTCTCGGCCTAGCAAGCACAGATACGCAGTATTTT CASSFLGLASTDTQYF
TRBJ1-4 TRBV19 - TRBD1 TGTGCCAGTAGTATAGGGCAGGGGGCTAATGAAAAACTGTTTTTT CASSIGQGANEKLFF
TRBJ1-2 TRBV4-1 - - TGCGCCAGCAGCCAAACCCGGGGGGTTCAGGCCTATGGCTACACCTTC CASSQTRGVQAYGYTF
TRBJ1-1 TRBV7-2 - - TGTGCCAGCAGCCGGTTACATAGGGGTGGTATCACTGAAGCTTTCTTT CASSRLHRGGITEAFF